The clone carrying this TCR beta chain has at least ten counts. CDR1 MGHRA and CDR2 YSYEKL come from the germline V gene. Trimming shortened V by 3 bases and J by 4 bases, and 16 bases separated the two germline ends. This CDR3 has 15 residues. The sample belongs to a study of blood T cells in healthy people across ages. A second PCR, run for 7 to 11 cycles, used a sample-barcoded 5' primer plus a J-beta primer mix. TCRdb processed the 5' RACE reads anew with MiXCR; each CDR3 protein has one entry. Here the sample spans a few hundred thousand distinct CDR3 sequences, approximately 52% being singletons.

The chain recombines TRBV4-1 with TRBJ2-7, with a possible D match to TRBD1 (6 bases). The clonotype originates from a man between 60 and 75 years old in good health. What was sequenced was blood. The CDR3 loop is CASSHRDQGTYEQYF. In nucleotides, the CDR3 is TGCGCCAGCAGCCATCGGGACCAGGGGACGTACGAGCAGTACTTC.